This TCR beta chain comes out of a study of blood T cell repertoires in COVID-19. Sequenced by immunoSEQ multiplex PCR; TCRdb stores in-frame clones only, minus some. Here the sample spans under 200,000 clones, 85% being singletons. Sequencing input: peripheral blood. This receptor was taken from a woman at least 80 years old with COVID-19, enrolled during active disease.

For the CDR3, the DNA is TGTGCCAGCAGCAAAGAGAGCAGGGTTTTACATGGCTACACCTTC. It yields the protein CASSKESRVLHGYTF. The chain joins TRBV21-1 to TRBJ1-2; TRBD1, as called in the table, went unchecked against the DNA. TRBV21-1 is described as a pseudogene. This CDR3 is 15 amino acids long.